This T cell receptor beta chain emerged from a study of CD8 T cells in ankylosing spondylitis. General observations from the study: Those disease-linked clones were CD8+; they were also relatively rare in peripheral blood. In ankylosing spondylitis blood, a motif of seven to nine highly homologous TCR beta variants appeared characteristic. Disease-associated clones were reportedly significantly overrepresented in matched ankylosing spondylitis synovial fluid.

With molecular barcodes, quantitative 5'-RACE was used to make the TCR beta libraries. TCRdb re-derived calls from the 5' RACE reads in MiXCR, one entry per CDR3 protein. The sample has 800,000 to 900,000 distinct CDR3 sequences, around 11% seen once. The CDR3 has 13 amino acids. Germline loops: CDR1 SGHTA, CDR2 FQGTGA. V dropped 4 bases and J dropped 6 bases, with 11 bases sitting between them. This clonotype came up a few times. What it recognizes is unknown. This chain uses TRBV7-3 with TRBJ2-3; unclear D gene. The specimen was blood, either unsorted or a sorted T cell fraction (not recorded which). The TCR originated in a male donor with ankylosing spondylitis. The CDR3 DNA reads as TGTGCCAGCAGCTCGGATGGTTCTGATACGCAGTATTTT. Translated, it gives CASSSDGSDTQYF.